A single sample gave rise to the 27 T cell receptor beta chains below, sequenced in a study of beta chain features in type 1 diabetes. The study reverse transcribed the entire isolated RNA, so it sequenced expressed TCRB transcripts. TCRdb's copy holds only in-frame clones and misses some; the assay was immunoSEQ multiplex PCR. The sample has some 200,000 clones, approximately 11% seen once. Sequenced: central memory CD4+ T cells from blood. The receptors were sampled from a young man in good health.

J is TRBJ2-3 and V is TRBV9; 8 bases are shared with TRBD2. The V gene end was trimmed by 4 bases and the J gene end by 2 bases; junction bases not matched to a gene: 6. Germline V CDR1 and CDR2: SGDLS, YYNGEE. This CDR3 contains 15 residues. CDR3 sequence: CASSPAGVNTDTQYF. The CDR3, as DNA: TGTGCCAGCAGCCCAGCGGGGGTAAACACAGATACGCAGTATTTT.

Only a few counts were recorded for this clone. V is TRBV6-5 and J is TRBJ2-4; D unclear. Germline loops: CDR1 MNHEY, CDR2 SVGAGI. V lost 5 bases, J lost 8 bases, and 13 bases lay in between. This CDR3 contains 13 residues. Here the CDR3 reads CASSDPLRDIQYF. The CDR3 coding sequence is TGTGCCAGCAGTGACCCTCTTCGGGACATTCAGTACTTC.

Here the CDR3 reads CASSYSRDRTDTQYF. Here the CDR3 DNA reads TGTGCCAGCAGTTACTCGAGAGATAGGACAGATACGCAGTATTTT. The rearrangement uses TRBV6-5 and TRBJ2-3; D unclear. The CDR3 covers 15 residues. Trimming took off 0 bases at V and 3 bases at J, with 10 bases between the two ends. The germline gives CDR1 MNHEY, CDR2 SVGAGI.

There are a few counts of this clone. The chain combines TRBV5-1 with TRBJ2-7; D ambiguous. V was cut by 2 bases and J by 0 bases, with 12 bases left in between. The CDR3 spans 15 residues. CDR1 SGHRS and CDR2 YFSETQ come from the germline V gene. The CDR3 nucleotides read TGCGCCAGCAGCTTTCTCGACCGGAGCTCCTACGAGCAGTACTTC. As protein: CASSFLDRSSYEQYF.

The rearrangement links TRBV9 to TRBJ2-2; weak D call: TRBD2 (6 bases). The CDR3 totals 17 residues. Germline V CDR1 and CDR2: SGDLS, YYNGEE. V was trimmed by 0 bases and J by 0 bases, leaving 12 bases between them. The CDR3 loop is CASSVGWIAANTGELFF. In DNA, the CDR3 is TGTGCCAGCAGCGTAGGATGGATAGCGGCGAACACCGGGGAGCTGTTTTTT.

CDR3 in DNA: TGTGCCAACAGGAGGGACACTGAAGCTTTCTTT. It codes for CANRRDTEAFF. The chain carries TRBV30 and TRBJ1-1, with a weak D call TRBD1 (5 bases). V was cut by 8 bases and J by 3 bases, with 10 bases left in between. This CDR3 comprises 11 residues. Germline V gene lookup returns CDR1 GTSNPN and CDR2 SVGIG (reference sequence).

V gene TRBV10-3 combines with J gene TRBJ1-4; D perhaps matches TRBD1 (5 bases). Germline loops: CDR1 ENHRY, CDR2 SYGVKD. CDR3 length: 13 residues. V gave up 11 bases and J gave up 2 bases, with 12 bases separating them. This chain's CDR3 is CAASGHTNEKLFF. The CDR3 nucleotides are TGTGCCGCTTCCGGACACACTAATGAAAAACTGTTTTTT.

This chain uses TRBV6-6 with TRBJ2-2, with D hard to call. Trimming removed 9 bases from V and 1 base from J, with 9 bases in between. Germline assignment: CDR1 MNHNY and CDR2 SVGAGI (reference sequence). This CDR3 comprises 13 residues. CDR3 nucleotides: TGTGCCAGTCAGATGCGGAACACCGGGGAGCTGTTTTTT. Its protein product is CASQMRNTGELFF.

Written as DNA, the CDR3 is TGTGCCTGGAGTGTAGTGGGCGGCGCCTACGAGCAGTACTTC. Translating gives CAWSVVGGAYEQYF. J is TRBJ2-7 and V is TRBV30; D unresolved. V was clipped by 0 bases and J by 2 bases, with 11 bases between them. This CDR3 region has 14 residues. In germline, CDR1 is GTSNPN, CDR2 SVGIG (reference sequence).

CDR3 bases: TGCGCCAGCAGCTTGGCCACGGGGCAGCTTTACGAGCAGTACTTC. Translation: CASSLATGQLYEQYF. This chain connects TRBV5-1 to TRBJ2-7; D is perhaps TRBD1 or TRBD2 (5 bases each). The V gene's germline CDR1 is SGHRS and CDR2 YFSETQ. The CDR3 runs 15 residues. V lost 0 bases, J lost 4 bases, and 14 bases lay in between.

This clone has just a few counts. The gene calls are TRBV28 and TRBJ1-1; 11 bases agree with TRBD1. Trimming at V came to 2 bases and at J to 4 bases, leaving 0 bases not matched to a gene. The CDR3 consists of 14 residues. Germline V lookup: CDR1 MDHEN, CDR2 SYDVKM. The CDR3 bases are TGTGCCAGCAGTTTAGGGACAGGGGGCACTGAAGCTTTCTTT. Protein sequence: CASSLGTGGTEAFF.

Only a few counts were recorded for this clone. This sequence joins TRBV18 and TRBJ1-3; no definite D call. Germline CDR1 KGHSH, CDR2 LQKENI. Trimming left V 5 bases short and J 0 bases short, with 14 bases between. CDR3 length: 16 amino acids. The CDR3 nucleotides read TGTGCCAGCTCAACGACGTGGGCGATCTCTGGAAACACCATATATTTT. This gives the protein CASSTTWAISGNTIYF.

This clone was picked up many times. The same CDR3 can be traced to other DNA sequences in this sample. The chain recombines TRBV7-3 with TRBJ2-3, with a tentative D call TRBD2 (6 bases). This CDR3 spans 13 amino acids. Looked up from germline, CDR1 is SGHTA and CDR2 is FQGTGA. V was shortened by 6 bases and J by 6 bases, with 13 bases between the two germline ends. The CDR3: CASSRREGDTQYF. The CDR3 coding sequence is TGTGCCAGCAGTCGGAGGGAAGGGGATACGCAGTATTTT. Together with reference TRBV7-3 and TRBJ2-3, the CDR3 gives the full variable domain: GAGVSQTPSNKVTEKGKYVELRCDPISGHTALYWYRQSLGQGPEFLIYFQGTGAADDSGLPNDRFFAVRPEGSVSTLKIQRTERGDSAVYLCASSRREGDTQYFGPGTRLTVL.

The rearrangement links TRBV23-1 to TRBJ2-4, with a weak D call TRBD2 (5 bases). TRBV23-1 carries the ORF label, with uncertain function. The CDR3 sequence is 17 residues long. V lost 3 bases to trimming and J lost 0 bases, with 15 bases between them. The CDR3: CASSQRRTELAKNIQYF. The CDR3 coding sequence is TGCGCCAGCAGTCAGCGACGGACTGAGCTAGCCAAAAACATTCAGTACTTC.

The chain carries TRBV30 and TRBJ1-1; no reliable D call. The V and J ends lost 0 bases and 3 bases respectively, with 8 bases between them. CDR1 is GTSNPN and CDR2 is SVGIG in the germline V gene (reference sequence). The CDR3 covers 13 residues. CDR3 nucleotides: TGTGCCTGGAGTGTTCGGCGGGACACTGAAGCTTTCTTT. Residues: CAWSVRRDTEAFF.

DNA of the CDR3: TGTGCCCCAGCAGTTGTGAAGGGCTCCTACGAGCAGTACTTC. Translated: CAPAVVKGSYEQYF. The V and J genes are TRBV6-5 and TRBJ2-7; unclear D gene. The CDR3 has 14 amino acids. The germline V and J ends were trimmed by 11 bases and 0 bases, with 17 bases remaining between them. CDR1 is MNHEY and CDR2 is SVGAGI in the germline V gene.

This chain links TRBV30 with TRBJ2-1; the D is unclear. This CDR3 is 15 amino acids long. V was clipped by 2 bases and J by 2 bases, with 13 bases between them. Germline loops: CDR1 GTSNPN, CDR2 SVGIG (reference sequence). DNA for the CDR3: TGTGCCTGGAGTTTTGATAGTGCAACCTACAATGAGCAGTTCTTC. This translates into CAWSFDSATYNEQFF.

There are a few counts of this clone. This sequence joins TRBV5-1 and TRBJ2-5; maybe TRBD2 (5 bases). Per the germline V gene, CDR1 is SGHRS and CDR2 is YFSETQ. The germline V and J ends were trimmed by 0 bases and 5 bases, with 11 bases remaining between them. The CDR3 extends over 14 amino acids. CDR3 DNA: TGCGCCAGCAGCTTGGCGGGGTTGGAGGAGACCCAGTACTTC. Its protein is CASSLAGLEETQYF. Based on the CDR3 plus reference TRBV5-1 and TRBJ2-5, the full variable domain is KAGVTQTPRYLIKTRGQQVTLSCSPISGHRSVSWYQQTPGQGLQFLFEYFSETQRNKGNFPGRFSGRQFSNSRSEMNVSTLELGDSALYLCASSLAGLEETQYFGPGTRLLVL.

This rearrangement joins TRBV18 to TRBJ2-5; D gene unclear. Per the germline V gene, CDR1 is KGHSH and CDR2 is LQKENI. This CDR3 is 13 amino acids long. The V end was cut by 3 bases, the J end by 2 bases, with 7 bases between. DNA of the CDR3: TGTGCCAGCTCACCGCAGCTTCAAGAGACCCAGTACTTC. Its translation: CASSPQLQETQYF. Filled out from reference TRBV18 and TRBJ2-5, the complete variable domain reads NAGVMQNPRHLVRRRGQEARLRCSPMKGHSHVYWYRQLPEEGLKFMVYLQKENIIDESGMPKERFSAEFPKEGPSILRIQQVVRGDSAAYFCASSPQLQETQYFGPGTRLLVL.

This clone has a handful of counts. The CDR3: CASSPTSGRANEQYF. CDR3 DNA sequence: TGTGCCAGCAGCCCAACTAGCGGGAGGGCTAACGAGCAGTACTTC. V and J are TRBV7-2 and TRBJ2-7; TRBD2 matches 13 bases. CDR3 size: 15 residues. V shed 5 bases, J shed 5 bases, and the junction held 6 bases outside the gene matches. The V gene's germline CDR1 is SGHTA and CDR2 FQGNSA.

This chain links TRBV19 with TRBJ2-5; the D call may be TRBD1 or TRBD2 (6 bases each). The germline V and J ends were trimmed by 3 bases and 4 bases, with 9 bases remaining between them. CDR3 length equals 13 residues. The germline V gene encodes CDR1 LNHDA and CDR2 SQIVND (reference sequence). In DNA form, the CDR3 reads TGTGCCAGTAGTATCGGGGGCGTAGAGACCCAGTACTTC. It codes for CASSIGGVETQYF.

The V and J genes are TRBV27 and TRBJ2-1; TRBD2 is a possible D gene (6 bases). The CDR3 consists of 15 residues. CDR1 and CDR2 (germline): MNHEY, SMNVEV (reference sequence). Trimming removed 6 bases at V and 0 bases at J, with 12 bases between. In nucleotides, the CDR3 is TGTGCCAGCAGACAAGCGGGCCTCTCCTACAATGAGCAGTTCTTC. Protein sequence: CASRQAGLSYNEQFF.

This clone was counted ten times or more. The chain joins TRBV4-1 to TRBJ1-5; maybe TRBD1 (5 bases). The CDR3 length is 16 residues. V lost 1 base, J lost 2 bases, and 12 bases lay in between. Germline V gene sequence: CDR1 MGHRA, CDR2 YSYEKL. CDR3 protein: CASSQVGGVGNQPQHF. The CDR3 DNA reads TGCGCCAGCAGCCAAGTGGGGGGGGTAGGCAATCAGCCCCAGCATTTT.

This clone was recorded a few times. The genes are TRBV6-5 and TRBJ2-1; either TRBD1 or TRBD2 may fit D (5 bases each). V was pared by 2 bases and J by 8 bases, with 13 bases between. The CDR3 is 14 residues long. Germline CDR1 MNHEY, CDR2 SVGAGI. This CDR3 is CASSYPGRTDEQFF. The CDR3 DNA sequence: TGTGCCAGCAGTTACCCGGGACGTACCGATGAGCAGTTCTTC.

The V and J genes are TRBV4-2 and TRBJ1-2, with 7 bases fitting TRBD1. There are 14 residues in the CDR3. After removal of 2 bases from V and 2 bases from J, the junction contained 2 bases not matched to a gene. CDR1 is LGHNA, CDR2 YNFKEQ, per germline. The CDR3 here is CASSQSGQNYGYTF. The CDR3 nucleotides read TGTGCCAGCAGCCAATCGGGACAGAACTATGGCTACACCTTC.

This clone appeared a few times. The V gene is TRBV2, the J gene TRBJ1-5; 8 positions match TRBD1. The length of the CDR3 is 14 residues. The ends lost 5 bases at V and 4 bases at J; junction bases unmatched: 4. Looked up from germline, CDR1 is SNHLY and CDR2 is FYNNEI. This CDR3 is CASSSRTGNQPQHF. The CDR3 bases are TGTGCCAGCAGTAGTAGGACAGGGAATCAGCCCCAGCATTTT.

The rearrangement uses TRBV18 and TRBJ2-4; D is uncertain. The CDR3 sequence is 14 residues long. Between the trimmed V and J ends, which lost 3 bases and 8 bases, there was a span of 14 bases. The germline V gene has CDR1 KGHSH and CDR2 LQKENI. The CDR3 protein is CASSPQRGVDIQYF. DNA for the CDR3: TGTGCCAGCTCACCTCAGAGAGGTGTGGACATTCAGTACTTC.